This T cell receptor (beta chain) appears in the sequencing data of a study of cytomegalovirus exposure and HLA in healthy donors. Study observations and caveats: Subsequent analysis of the approximately 110 validation repertoires found a tendency for first-cohort TCR clusters to co-occur. According to the study, 160 or so TCR beta chains were cytomegalovirus-associated.

Worth noting for this clone: Its target is not known.

V was clipped by 6 bases and J by 1 base, with 9 bases between them. Per germline, CDR1 SNHLY and CDR2 FYNNEI. The CDR3 extends over 13 amino acids. Assay: immunoSEQ multiplex PCR; the TCRdb copy retains only in-frame clones and omits some. Seen here are about 120,000 clones, approximately 90% observed once, and the top ten hold about 2.1%. The TCR sequence derives from a woman younger than 35 in good health and CMV-seronegative. Sequenced material: PBMCs. The chain recombines TRBV2 with TRBJ1-1, with D possibly TRBD1 on 5 matching bases. The CDR3 sequence is CASRDSKNTEAFF. The CDR3 bases are TGTGCCAGCAGAGACAGCAAGAACACTGAAGCTTTCTTT.